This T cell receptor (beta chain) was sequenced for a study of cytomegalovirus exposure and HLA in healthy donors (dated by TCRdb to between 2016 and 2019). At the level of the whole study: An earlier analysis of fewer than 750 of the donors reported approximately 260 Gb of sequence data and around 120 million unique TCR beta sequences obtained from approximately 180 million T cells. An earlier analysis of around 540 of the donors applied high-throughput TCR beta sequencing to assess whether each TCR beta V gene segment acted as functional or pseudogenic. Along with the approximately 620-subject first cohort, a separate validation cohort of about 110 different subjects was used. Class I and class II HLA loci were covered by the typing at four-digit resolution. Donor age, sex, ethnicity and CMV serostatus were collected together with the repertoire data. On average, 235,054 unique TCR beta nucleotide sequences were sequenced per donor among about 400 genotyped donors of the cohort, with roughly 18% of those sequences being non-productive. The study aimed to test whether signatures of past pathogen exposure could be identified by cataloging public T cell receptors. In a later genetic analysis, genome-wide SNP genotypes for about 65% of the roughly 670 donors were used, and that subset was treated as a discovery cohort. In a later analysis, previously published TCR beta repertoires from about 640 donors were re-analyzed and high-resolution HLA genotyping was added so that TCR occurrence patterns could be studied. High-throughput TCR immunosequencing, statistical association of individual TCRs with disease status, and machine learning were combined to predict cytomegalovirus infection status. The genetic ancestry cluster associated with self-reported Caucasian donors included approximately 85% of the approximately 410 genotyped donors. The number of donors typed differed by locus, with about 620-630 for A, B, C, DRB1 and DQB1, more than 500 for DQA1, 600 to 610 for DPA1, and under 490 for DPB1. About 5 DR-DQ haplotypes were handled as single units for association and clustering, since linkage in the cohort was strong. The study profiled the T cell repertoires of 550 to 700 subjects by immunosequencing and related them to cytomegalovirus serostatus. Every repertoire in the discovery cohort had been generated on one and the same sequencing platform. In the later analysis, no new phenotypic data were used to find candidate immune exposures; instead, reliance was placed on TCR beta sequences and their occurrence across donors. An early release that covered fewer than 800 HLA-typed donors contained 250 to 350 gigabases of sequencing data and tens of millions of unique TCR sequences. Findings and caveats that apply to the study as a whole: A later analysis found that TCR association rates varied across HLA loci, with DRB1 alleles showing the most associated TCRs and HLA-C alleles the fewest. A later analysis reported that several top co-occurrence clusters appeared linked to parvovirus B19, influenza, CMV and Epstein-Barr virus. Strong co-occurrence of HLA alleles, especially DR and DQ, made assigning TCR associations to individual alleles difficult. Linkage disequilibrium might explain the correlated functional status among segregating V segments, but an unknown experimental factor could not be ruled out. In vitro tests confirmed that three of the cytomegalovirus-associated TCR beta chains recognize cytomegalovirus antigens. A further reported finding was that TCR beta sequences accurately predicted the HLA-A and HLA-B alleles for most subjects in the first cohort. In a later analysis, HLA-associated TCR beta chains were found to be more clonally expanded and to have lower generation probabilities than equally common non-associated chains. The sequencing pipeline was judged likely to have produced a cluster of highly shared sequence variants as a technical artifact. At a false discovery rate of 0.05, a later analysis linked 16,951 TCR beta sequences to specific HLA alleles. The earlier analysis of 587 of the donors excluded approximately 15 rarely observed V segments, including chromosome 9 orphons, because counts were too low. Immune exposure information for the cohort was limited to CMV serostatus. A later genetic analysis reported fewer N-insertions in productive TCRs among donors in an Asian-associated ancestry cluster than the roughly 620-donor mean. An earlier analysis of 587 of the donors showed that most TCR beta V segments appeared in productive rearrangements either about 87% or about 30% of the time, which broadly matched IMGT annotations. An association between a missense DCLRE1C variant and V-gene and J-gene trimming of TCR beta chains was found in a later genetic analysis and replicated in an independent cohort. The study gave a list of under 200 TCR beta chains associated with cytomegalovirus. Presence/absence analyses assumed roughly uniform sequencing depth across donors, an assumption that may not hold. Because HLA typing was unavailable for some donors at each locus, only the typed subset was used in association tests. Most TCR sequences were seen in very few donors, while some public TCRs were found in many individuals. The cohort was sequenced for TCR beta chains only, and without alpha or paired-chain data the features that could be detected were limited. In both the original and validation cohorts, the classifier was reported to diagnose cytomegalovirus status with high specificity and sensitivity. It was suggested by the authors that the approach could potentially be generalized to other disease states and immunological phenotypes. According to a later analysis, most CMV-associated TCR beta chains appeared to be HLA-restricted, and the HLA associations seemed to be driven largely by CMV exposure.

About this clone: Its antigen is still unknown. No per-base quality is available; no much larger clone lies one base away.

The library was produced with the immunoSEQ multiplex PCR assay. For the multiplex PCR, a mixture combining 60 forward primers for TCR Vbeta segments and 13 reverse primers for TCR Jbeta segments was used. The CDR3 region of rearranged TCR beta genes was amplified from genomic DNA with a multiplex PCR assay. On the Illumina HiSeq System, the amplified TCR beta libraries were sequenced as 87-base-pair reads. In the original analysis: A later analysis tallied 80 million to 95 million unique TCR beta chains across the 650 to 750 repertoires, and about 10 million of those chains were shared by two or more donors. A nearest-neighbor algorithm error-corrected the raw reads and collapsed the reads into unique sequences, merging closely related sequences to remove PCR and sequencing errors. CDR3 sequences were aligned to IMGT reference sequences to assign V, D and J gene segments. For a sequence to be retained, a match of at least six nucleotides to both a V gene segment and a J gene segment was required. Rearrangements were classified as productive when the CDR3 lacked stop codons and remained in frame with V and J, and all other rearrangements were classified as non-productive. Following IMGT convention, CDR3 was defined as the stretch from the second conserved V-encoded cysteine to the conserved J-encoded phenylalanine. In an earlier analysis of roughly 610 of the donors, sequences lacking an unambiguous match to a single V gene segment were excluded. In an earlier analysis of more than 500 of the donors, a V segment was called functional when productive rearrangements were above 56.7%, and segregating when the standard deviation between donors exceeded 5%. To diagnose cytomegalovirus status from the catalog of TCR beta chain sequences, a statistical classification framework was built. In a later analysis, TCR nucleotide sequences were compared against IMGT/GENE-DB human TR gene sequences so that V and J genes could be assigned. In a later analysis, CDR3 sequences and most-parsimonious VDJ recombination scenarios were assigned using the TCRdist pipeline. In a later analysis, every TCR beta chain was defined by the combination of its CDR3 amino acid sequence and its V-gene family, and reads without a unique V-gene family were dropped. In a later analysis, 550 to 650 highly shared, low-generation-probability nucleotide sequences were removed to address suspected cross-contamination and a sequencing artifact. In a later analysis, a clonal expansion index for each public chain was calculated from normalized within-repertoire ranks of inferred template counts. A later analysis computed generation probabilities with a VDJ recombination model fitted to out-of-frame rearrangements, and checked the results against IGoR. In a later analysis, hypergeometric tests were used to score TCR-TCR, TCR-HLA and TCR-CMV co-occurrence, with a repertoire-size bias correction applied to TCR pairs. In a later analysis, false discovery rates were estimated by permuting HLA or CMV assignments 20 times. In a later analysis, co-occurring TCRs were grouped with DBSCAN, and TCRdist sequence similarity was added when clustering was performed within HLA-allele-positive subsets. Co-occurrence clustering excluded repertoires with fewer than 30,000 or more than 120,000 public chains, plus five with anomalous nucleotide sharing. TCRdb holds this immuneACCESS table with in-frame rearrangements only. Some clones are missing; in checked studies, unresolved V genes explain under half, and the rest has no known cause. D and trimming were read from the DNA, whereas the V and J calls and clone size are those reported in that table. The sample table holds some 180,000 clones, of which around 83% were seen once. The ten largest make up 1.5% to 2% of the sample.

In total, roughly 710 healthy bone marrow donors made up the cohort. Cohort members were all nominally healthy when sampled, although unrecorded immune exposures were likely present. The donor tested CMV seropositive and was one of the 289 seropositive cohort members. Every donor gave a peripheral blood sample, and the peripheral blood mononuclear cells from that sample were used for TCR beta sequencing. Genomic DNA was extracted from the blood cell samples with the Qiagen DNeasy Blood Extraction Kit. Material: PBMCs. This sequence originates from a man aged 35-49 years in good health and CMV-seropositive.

The CDR3 reads CASSLAWEDGYTF. The nucleotide sequence is TGCGCCAGCAGCTTGGCTTGGGAGGATGGCTACACCTTC. The chain links TRBV5-1 with TRBJ1-2; the D gene lacks a confident call. Measured from the cysteine to the phenylalanine, the CDR3 is 13 residues long. Left in the record is the CDR3 DNA by itself, 39 bases read in frame from the first base. The V end loses 0 bases and the J end loses 6 bases, and a stretch of 9 bases separates them. CDR1 SGHRS and CDR2 YFSETQ are derived from the germline V gene.